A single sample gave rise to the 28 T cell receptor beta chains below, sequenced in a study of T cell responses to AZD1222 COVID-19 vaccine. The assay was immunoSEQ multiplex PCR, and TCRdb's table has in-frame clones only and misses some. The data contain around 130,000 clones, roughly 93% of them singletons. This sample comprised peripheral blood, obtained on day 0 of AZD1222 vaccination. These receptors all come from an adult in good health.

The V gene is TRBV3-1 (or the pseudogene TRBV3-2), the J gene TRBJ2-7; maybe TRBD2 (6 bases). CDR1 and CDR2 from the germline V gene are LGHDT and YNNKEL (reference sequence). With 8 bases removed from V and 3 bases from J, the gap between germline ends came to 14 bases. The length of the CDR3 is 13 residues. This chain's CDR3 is CASPAVGGYEQYF. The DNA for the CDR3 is TGTGCCAGCCCCGCGGTGGGGGGCTACGAGCAGTACTTC.

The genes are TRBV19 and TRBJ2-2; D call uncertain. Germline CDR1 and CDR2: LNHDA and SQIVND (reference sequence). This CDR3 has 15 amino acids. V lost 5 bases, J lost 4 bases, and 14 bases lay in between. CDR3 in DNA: TGTGCCAGTAGTTTAATCTTCGAAGCCACCGGGGAGCTGTTTTTT. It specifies CASSLIFEATGELFF. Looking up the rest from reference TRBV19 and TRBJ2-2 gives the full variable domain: DGGITQSPKYLFRKEGQNVTLSCEQNLNHDAMYWYRQDPGQGLRLIYYSQIVNDFQKGDIAEGYSVSREKKESFPLTVTSAQKNPTAFYLCASSLIFEATGELFFGEGSRLTVL.

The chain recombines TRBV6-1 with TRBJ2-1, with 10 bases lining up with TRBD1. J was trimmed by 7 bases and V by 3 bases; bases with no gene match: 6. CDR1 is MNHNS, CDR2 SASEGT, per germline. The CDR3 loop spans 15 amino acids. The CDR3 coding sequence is TGTGCCAGCAGTGACCCGGGACAGGGGTCGAATGAGCAGTTCTTC. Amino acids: CASSDPGQGSNEQFF.

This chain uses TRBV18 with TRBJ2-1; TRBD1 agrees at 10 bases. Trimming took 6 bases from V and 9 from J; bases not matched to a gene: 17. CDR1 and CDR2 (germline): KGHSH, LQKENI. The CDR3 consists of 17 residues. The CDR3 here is CASSLQTGTGASGEQFF. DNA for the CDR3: TGTGCCAGCTCCCTCCAAACCGGGACAGGGGCCTCGGGTGAGCAGTTCTTC. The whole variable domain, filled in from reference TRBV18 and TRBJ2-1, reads NAGVMQNPRHLVRRRGQEARLRCSPMKGHSHVYWYRQLPEEGLKFMVYLQKENIIDESGMPKERFSAEFPKEGPSILRIQQVVRGDSAAYFCASSLQTGTGASGEQFFGPGTRLTVL.

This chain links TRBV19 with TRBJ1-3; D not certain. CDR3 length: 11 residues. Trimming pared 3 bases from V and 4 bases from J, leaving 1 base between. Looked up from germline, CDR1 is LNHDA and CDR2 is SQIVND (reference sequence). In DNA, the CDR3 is TGTGCCAGTAGTATCGGAAACACCATATATTTT. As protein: CASSIGNTIYF.

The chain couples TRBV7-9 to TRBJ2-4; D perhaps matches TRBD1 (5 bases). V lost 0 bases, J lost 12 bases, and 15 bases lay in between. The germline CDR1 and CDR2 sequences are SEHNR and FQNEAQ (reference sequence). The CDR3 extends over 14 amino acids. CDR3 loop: CASSLAGQGGDQYF. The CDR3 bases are TGTGCCAGCAGCTTAGCGGGTCAGGGCGGCGATCAGTACTTC.

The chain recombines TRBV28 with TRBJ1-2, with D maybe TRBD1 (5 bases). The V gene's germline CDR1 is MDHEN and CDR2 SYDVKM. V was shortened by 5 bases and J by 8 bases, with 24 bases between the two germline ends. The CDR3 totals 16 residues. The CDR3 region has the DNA TGTGCCAGCAGTACGGTCAGGGAAATCGATCTCGGAGGCTACACCTTC. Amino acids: CASSTVREIDLGGYTF.

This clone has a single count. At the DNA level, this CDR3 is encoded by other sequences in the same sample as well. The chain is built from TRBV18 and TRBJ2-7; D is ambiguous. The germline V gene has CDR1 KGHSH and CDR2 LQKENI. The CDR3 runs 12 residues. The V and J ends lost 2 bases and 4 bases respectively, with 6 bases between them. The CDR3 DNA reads TGTGCCAGCTCACCAGTGCCGTACGAGCAGTACTTC. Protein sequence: CASSPVPYEQYF.

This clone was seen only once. The CDR3 DNA sequence: TGTGCCAGTAGTATAGATCGGGGGTTTGCTGGAAACACCATATATTTT. Its translation: CASSIDRGFAGNTIYF. The chain couples TRBV19 to TRBJ1-3, with D tentatively TRBD1 (5 bases). From germline, CDR1 is LNHDA and CDR2 SQIVND (reference sequence). The CDR3 is 16 residues long. Between the trimmed V and J ends, which lost 0 bases and 2 bases, there was a span of 11 bases.

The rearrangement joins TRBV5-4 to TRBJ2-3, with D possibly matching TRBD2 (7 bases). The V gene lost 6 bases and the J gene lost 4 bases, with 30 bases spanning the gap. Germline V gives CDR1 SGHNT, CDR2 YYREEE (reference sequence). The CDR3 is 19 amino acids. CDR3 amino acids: CASTLHASGSNWGPDTQYF. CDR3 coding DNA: TGTGCCAGCACCCTTCATGCTAGCGGCTCCAATTGGGGGCCAGATACGCAGTATTTT.

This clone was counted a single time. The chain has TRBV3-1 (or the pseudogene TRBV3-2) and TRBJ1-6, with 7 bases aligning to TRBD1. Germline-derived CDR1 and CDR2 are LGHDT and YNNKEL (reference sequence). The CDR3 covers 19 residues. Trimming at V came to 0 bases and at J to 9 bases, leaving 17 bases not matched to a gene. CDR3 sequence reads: CASSQEPDRAGEYGSPLHF. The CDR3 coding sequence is TGTGCCAGCAGCCAAGAACCCGACAGGGCTGGGGAATATGGTTCACCCCTCCACTTT.

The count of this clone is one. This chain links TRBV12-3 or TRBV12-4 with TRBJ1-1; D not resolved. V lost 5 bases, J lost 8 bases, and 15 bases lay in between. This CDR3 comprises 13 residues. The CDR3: CASSPGGGSEAFF. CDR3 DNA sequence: TGTGCCAGCAGTCCGGGCGGCGGGTCGGAAGCTTTCTTT.

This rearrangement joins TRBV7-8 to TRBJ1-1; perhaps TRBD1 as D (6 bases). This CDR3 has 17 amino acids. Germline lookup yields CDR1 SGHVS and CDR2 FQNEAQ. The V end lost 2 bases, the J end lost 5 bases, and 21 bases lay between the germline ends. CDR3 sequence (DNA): TGTGCCAGCAGCTTAACGGGGGACACCTCATCTCTTACTGAAGCTTTCTTT. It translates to CASSLTGDTSSLTEAFF.

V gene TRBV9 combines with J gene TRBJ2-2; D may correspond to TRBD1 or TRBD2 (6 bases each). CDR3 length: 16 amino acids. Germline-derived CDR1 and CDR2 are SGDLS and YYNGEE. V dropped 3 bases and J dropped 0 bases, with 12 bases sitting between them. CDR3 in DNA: TGTGCCAGCAGCGGCAACAGGGAGGCGAACACCGGGGAGCTGTTTTTT. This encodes CASSGNREANTGELFF.

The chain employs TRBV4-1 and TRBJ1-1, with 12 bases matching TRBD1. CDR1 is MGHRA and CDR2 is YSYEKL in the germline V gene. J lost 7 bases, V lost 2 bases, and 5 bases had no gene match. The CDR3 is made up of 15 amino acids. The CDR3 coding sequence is TGCGCCAGCAGCCAATACGGGACAGGGGGCGGTGAAGCTTTCTTT. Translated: CASSQYGTGGGEAFF.

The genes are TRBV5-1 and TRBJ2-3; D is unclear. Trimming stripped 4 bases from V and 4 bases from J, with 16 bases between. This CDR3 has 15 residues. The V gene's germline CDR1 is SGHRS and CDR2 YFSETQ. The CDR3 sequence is CASSLGGVGADTQYF. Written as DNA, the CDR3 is TGCGCCAGCAGCCTGGGTGGCGTCGGAGCAGATACGCAGTATTTT.

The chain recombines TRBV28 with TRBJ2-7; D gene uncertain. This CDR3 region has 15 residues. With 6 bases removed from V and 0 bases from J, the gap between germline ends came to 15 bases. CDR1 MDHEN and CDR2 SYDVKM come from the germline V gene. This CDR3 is CASSEPGIGSYEQYF. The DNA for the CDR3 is TGTGCCAGCAGCGAGCCGGGCATTGGCTCCTACGAGCAGTACTTC.

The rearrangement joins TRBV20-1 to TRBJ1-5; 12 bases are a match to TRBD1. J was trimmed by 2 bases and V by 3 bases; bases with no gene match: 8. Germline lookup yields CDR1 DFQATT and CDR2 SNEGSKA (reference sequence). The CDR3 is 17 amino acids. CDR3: CSASGTGGDHGNQPQHF. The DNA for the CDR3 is TGCAGTGCTAGTGGGACAGGGGGCGATCATGGCAATCAGCCCCAGCATTTT.

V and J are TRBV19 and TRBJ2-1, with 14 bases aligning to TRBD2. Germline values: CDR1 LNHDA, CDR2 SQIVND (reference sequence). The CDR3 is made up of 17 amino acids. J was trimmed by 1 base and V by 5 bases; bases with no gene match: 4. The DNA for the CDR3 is TGTGCCAGTAGTCCCCGGACTAGCGGGAGGTCCTACAATGAGCAGTTCTTC. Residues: CASSPRTSGRSYNEQFF.

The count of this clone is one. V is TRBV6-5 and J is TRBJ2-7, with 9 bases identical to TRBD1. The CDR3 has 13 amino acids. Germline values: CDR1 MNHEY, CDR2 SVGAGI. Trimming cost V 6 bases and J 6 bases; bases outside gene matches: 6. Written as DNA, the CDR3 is TGTGCCAGCAGGGGACAGGGTGAACGCGAGCAGTACTTC. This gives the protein CASRGQGEREQYF.

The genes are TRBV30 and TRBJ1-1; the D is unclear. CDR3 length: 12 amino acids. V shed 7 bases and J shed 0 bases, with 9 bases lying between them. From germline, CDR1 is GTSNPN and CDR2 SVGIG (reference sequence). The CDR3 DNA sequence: TGTGCCTCTCTAACACTGAACACTGAAGCTTTCTTT. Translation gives CASLTLNTEAFF.

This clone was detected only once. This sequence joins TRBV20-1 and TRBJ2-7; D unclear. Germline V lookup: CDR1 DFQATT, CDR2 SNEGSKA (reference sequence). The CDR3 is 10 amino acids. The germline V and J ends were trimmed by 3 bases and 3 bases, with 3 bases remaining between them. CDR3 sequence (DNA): TGCAGTGCTAGCTTCTACGAGCAGTACTTC. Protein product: CSASFYEQYF.

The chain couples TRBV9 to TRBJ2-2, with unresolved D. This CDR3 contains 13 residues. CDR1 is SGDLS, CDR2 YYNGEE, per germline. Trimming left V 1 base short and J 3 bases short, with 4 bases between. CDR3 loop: CASSVSDTGELFF. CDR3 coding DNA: TGTGCCAGCAGCGTATCCGACACCGGGGAGCTGTTTTTT.

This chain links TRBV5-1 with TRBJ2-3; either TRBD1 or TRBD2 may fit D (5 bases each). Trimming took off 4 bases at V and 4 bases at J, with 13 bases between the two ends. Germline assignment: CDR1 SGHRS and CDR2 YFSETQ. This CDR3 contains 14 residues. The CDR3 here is CASSLQLGADTQYF. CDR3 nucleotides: TGCGCCAGCAGCCTCCAACTGGGGGCAGATACGCAGTATTTT.

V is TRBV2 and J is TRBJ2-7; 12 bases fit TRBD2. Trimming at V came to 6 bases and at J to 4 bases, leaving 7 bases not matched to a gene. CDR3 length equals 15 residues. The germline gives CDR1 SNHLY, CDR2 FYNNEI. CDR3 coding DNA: TGTGCCAGCAGAGGCCTAGCGGGAGGGCCTTACGAGCAGTACTTC. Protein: CASRGLAGGPYEQYF.

The CDR3, as DNA: TGTGCCAGCAGCTCTTTAGGGACTAAGGGGAATGAGCAGTTCTTC. Its translation: CASSSLGTKGNEQFF. The chain employs TRBV11-2 and TRBJ2-1; 7 positions agree with TRBD2. The J segment lost 7 bases and the V segment lost 4 bases, leaving 10 bases of the junction unmatched. This CDR3 is built from 15 residues. The germline V gene encodes CDR1 SGHAT and CDR2 FQNNGV.

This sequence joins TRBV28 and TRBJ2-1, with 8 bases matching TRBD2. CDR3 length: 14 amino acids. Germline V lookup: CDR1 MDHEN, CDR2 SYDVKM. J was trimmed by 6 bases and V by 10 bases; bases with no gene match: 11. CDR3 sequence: CATQSGLAPNEQFF. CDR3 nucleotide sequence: TGTGCCACCCAGAGTGGACTAGCCCCCAATGAGCAGTTCTTC.

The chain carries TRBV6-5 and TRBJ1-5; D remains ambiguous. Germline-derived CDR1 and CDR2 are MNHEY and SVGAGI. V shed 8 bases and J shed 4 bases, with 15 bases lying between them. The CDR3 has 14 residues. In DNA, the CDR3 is TGTGCCAGCTCGGTAGGGATTGGTAATCAGCCCCAGCATTTT. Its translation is CASSVGIGNQPQHF.